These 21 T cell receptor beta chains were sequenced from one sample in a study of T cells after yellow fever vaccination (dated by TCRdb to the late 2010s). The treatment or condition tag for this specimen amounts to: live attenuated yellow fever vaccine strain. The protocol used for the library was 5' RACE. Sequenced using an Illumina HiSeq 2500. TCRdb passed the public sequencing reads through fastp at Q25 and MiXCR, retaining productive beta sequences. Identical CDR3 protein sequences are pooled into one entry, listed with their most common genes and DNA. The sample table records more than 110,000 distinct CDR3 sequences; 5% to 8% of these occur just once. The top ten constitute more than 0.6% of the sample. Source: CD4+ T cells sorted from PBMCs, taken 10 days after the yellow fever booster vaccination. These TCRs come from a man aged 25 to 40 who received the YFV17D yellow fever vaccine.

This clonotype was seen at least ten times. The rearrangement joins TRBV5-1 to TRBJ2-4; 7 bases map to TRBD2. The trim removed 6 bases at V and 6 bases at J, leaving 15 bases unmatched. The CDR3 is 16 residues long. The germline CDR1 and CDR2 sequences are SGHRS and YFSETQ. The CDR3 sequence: CASTVGHPREGNIQYF. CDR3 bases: TGCGCCAGCACGGTCGGGCACCCGAGGGAGGGAAACATTCAGTACTTC.

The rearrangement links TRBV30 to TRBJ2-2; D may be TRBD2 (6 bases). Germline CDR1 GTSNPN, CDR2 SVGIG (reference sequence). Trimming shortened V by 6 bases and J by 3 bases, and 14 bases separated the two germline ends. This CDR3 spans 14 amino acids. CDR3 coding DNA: TGTGCCTGTAGGGTCAGGGAGGACACCGGGGAGCTGTTTTTT. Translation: CACRVREDTGELFF. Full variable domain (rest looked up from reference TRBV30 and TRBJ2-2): SQTIHQWPATLVQPVGSPLSLECTVEGTSNPNLYWYRQAAGRGLQLLFYSVGIGQISSEVPQNLSASRPQDRQFILSSKKLLLSDSGFYLCACRVREDTGELFFGEGSRLTVL.

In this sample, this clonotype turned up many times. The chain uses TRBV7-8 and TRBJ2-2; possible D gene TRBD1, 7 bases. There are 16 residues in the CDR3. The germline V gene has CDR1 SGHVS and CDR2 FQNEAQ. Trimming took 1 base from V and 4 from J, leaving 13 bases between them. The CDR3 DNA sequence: TGTGCCAGCAGCTTAGGGAGGGGGCGGCTCACCGGGGAGCTGTTTTTT. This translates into CASSLGRGRLTGELFF.

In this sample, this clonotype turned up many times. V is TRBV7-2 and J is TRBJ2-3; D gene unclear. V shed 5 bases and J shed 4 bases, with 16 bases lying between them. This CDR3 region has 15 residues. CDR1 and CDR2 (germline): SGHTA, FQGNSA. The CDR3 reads CASSPFSAIADTQYF. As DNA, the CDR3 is TGTGCCAGCAGCCCCTTTTCAGCGATCGCAGATACGCAGTATTTT.

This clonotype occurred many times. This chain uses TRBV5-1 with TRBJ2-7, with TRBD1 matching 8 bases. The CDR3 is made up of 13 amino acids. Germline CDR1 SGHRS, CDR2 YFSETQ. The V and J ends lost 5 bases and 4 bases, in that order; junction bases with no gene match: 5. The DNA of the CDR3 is TGCGCCAGCAGATCAGGGGGCCGGTACGAGCAGTACTTC. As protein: CASRSGGRYEQYF.

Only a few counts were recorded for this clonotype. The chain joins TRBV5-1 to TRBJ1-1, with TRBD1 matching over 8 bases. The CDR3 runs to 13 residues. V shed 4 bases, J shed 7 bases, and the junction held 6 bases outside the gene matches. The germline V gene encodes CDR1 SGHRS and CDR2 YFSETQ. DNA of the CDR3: TGCGCCAGCAGCCAGCCGGGGACAGGTGAAGCTTTCTTT. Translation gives CASSQPGTGEAFF. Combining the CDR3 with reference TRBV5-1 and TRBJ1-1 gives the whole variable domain KAGVTQTPRYLIKTRGQQVTLSCSPISGHRSVSWYQQTPGQGLQFLFEYFSETQRNKGNFPGRFSGRQFSNSRSEMNVSTLELGDSALYLCASSQPGTGEAFFGQGTRLTVV.

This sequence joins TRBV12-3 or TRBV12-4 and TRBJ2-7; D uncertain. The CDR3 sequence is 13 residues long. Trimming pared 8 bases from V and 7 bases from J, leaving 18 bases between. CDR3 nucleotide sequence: TGTGCCAGCGGGATCGACACGGCGCAAGAGCAGTACTTC. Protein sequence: CASGIDTAQEQYF.

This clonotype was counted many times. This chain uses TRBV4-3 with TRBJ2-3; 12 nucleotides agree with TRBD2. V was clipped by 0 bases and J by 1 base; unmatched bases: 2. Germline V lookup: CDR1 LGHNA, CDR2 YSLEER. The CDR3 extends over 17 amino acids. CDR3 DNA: TGCGCCAGCAGCCAAGATCCTAGCGGGAGGGGCACAGATACGCAGTATTTT. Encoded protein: CASSQDPSGRGTDTQYF.

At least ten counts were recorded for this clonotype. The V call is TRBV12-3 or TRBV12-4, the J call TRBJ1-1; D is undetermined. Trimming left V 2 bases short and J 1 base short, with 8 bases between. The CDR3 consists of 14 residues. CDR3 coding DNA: TGTGCCAGCAGTTTAATCACCGGGAACACTGAAGCTTTCTTT. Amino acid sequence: CASSLITGNTEAFF.

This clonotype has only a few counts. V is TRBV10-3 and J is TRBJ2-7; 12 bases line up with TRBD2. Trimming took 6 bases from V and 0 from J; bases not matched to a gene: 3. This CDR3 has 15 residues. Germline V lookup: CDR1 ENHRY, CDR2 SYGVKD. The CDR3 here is CAIRLAGGASYEQYF. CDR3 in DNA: TGTGCCATCAGACTAGCGGGAGGCGCCTCCTACGAGCAGTACTTC.

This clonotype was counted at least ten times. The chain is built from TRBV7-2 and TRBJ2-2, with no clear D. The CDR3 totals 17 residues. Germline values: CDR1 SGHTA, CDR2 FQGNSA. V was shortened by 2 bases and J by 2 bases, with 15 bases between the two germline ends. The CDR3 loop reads CASSLTLIGANTGELFF. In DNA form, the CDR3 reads TGTGCCAGCAGCTTAACCCTCATAGGAGCAAACACCGGGGAGCTGTTTTTT.

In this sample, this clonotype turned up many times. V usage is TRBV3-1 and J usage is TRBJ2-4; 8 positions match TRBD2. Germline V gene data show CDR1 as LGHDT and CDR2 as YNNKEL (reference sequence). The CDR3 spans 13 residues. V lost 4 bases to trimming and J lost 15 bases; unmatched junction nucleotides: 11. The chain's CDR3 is CASSPNREGSRYF. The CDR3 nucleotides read TGTGCCAGCAGCCCAAACCGGGAGGGTAGTCGGTACTTC.

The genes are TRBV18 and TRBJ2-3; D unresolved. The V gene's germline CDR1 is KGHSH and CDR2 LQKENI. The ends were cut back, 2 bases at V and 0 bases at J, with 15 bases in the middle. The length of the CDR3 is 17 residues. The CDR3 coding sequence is TGTGCCAGCTCACCAAAGATCTCCGTACCCAGCACAGATACGCAGTATTTT. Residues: CASSPKISVPSTDTQYF.

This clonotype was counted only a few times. CDR3 sequence: CASTDRVSGNTIYF. The CDR3 DNA reads as TGTGCCAGCACCGACAGGGTTTCTGGAAACACCATATATTTT. The chain employs TRBV6-1 and TRBJ1-3; 7 positions agree with TRBD1. With 7 bases clipped from V and 1 base from J, the junction kept 4 bases outside the gene matches. Germline V gives CDR1 MNHNS, CDR2 SASEGT. The CDR3 extends over 14 amino acids.

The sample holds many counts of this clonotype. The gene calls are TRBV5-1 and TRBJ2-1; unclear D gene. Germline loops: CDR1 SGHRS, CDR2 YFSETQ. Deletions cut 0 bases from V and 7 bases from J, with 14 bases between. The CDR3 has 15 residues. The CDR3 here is CASSLGFREVNEQFF. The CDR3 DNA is TGCGCCAGCAGCTTGGGATTTAGAGAGGTAAATGAGCAGTTCTTC.

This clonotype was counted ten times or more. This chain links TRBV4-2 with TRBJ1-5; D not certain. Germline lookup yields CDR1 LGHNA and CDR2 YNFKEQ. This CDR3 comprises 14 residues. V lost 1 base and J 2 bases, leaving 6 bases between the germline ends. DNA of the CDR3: TGTGCCAGCAGCCAAGCCGGGGGCAATCAGCCCCAGCATTTT. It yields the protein CASSQAGGNQPQHF.

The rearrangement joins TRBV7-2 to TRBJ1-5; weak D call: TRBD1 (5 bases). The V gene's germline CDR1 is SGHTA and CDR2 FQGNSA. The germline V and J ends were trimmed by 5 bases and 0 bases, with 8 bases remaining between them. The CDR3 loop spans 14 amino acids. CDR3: CASSRTYSNQPQHF. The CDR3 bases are TGTGCCAGCAGCCGGACATATAGCAATCAGCCCCAGCATTTT.

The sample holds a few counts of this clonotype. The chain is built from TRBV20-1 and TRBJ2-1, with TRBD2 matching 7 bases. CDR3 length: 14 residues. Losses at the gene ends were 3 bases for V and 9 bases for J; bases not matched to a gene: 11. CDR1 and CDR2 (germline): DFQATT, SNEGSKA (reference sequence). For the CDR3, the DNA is TGCAGTGCTAGGGGGCTAGCGGAGGGGACTGAGCAGTTCTTC. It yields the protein CSARGLAEGTEQFF.

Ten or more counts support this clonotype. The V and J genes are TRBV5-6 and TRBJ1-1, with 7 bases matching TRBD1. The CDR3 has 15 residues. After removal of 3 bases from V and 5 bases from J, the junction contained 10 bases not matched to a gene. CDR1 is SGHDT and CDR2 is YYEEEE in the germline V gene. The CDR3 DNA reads TGTGCCAGCAGCTGGTCGGGAACAGGGGCGACTGAAGCTTTCTTT. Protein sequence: CASSWSGTGATEAFF.

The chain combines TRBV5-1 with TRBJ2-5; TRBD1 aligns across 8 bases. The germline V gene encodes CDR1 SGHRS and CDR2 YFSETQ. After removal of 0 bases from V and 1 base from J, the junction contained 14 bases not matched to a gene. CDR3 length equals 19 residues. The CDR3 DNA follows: TGCGCCAGCAGCTTGGGGGGTCAGGGGGCGCGGGGCCCCCAAGAGACCCAGTACTTC. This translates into CASSLGGQGARGPQETQYF.

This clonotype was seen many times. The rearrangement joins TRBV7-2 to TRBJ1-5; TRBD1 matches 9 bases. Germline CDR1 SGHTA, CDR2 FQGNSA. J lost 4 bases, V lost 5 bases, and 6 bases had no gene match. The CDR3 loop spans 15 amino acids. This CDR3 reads CASSLGTGRNQPQHF. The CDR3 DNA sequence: TGTGCCAGCAGCCTCGGGACAGGGCGAAATCAGCCCCAGCATTTT.